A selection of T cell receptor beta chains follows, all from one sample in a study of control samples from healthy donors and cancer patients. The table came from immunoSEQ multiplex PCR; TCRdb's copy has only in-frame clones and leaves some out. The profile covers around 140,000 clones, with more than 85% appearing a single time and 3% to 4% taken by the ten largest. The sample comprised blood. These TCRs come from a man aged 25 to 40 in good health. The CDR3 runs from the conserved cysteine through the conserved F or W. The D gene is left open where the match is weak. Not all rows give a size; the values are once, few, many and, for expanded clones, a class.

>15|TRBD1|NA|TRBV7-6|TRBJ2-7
TGTGCCAGCAGCCCGGGACAGGGGGGTAGCAGGGAGCAGTACTTC
CASSPGQGGSREQYF
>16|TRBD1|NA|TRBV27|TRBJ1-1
TGTGCCAGCAGTTCCTGGACAGGGGCGGGGAGGACTGAAGCTTTCTTT
CASSSWTGAGRTEAFF
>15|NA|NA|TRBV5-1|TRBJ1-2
TGCGCCAGCAGCTTGGAGGTAGGGGGGAACTATGGCTACACCTTC
CASSLEVGGNYGYTF
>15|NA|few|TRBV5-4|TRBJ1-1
TGTGCCAGCAGCTCCTATGGACTGAGGAACACTGAAGCTTTCTTT
CASSSYGLRNTEAFF
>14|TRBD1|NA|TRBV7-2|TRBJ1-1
TGTGCCAGCAGCCTAACAGGGGGCGGCACTGAAGCTTTCTTT
CASSLTGGGTEAFF
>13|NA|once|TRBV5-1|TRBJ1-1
TGCGCCAGCGCCGTGGGGTCCAACACTGAAGCTTTCTTT
CASAVGSNTEAFF
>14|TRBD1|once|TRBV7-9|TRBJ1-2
TGTGCCAGCAGCCCAGGGACAGGTCGGTATGGCTACACCTTC
CASSPGTGRYGYTF
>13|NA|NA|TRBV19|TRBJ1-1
TGTGCCAGCCTCAGGGGTCGGAACACTGAAGCTTTCTTT
CASLRGRNTEAFF
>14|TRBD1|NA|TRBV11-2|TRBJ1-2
TGTGCCAGCAGCTCTGAACAGGGGAACTATGGCTACACCTTC
CASSSEQGNYGYTF
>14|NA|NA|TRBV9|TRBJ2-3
TGTGCCAGCAGCGTAGACCCAAACACAGATACGCAGTATTTT
CASSVDPNTDTQYF
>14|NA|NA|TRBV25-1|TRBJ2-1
TGTGCCAGCAGTGAACCTGTCTCCTACAATGAGCAGTTCTTC
CASSEPVSYNEQFF
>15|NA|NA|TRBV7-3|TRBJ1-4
TGTGCCAGCAGCTTAAAGGCCGAGATAAATGAAAAACTGTTTTTT
CASSLKAEINEKLFF
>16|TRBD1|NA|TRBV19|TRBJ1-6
TGTGCCAGTGGCCGCGGACGGACAGGGGAGAATTCACCCCTCCACTTT
CASGRGRTGENSPLHF
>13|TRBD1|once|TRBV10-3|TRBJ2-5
TGTGCCATCAGGGGGACAGCTTTGGAGACCCAGTACTTC
CAIRGTALETQYF
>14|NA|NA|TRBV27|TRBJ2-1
TGTGCCAGCAGTTTTGGGGGGTTCTACAATGAGCAGTTCTTC
CASSFGGFYNEQFF
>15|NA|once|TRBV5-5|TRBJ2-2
TGTGCCAGCAGCTTGGGAAGGGGCGACACCGGGGAGCTGTTTTTT
CASSLGRGDTGELFF
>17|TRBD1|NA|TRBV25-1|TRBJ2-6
TGTGCCAGCAGTGAGGGACAGGGGGTTTCTGGGGCCAACGTCCTGACTTTC
CASSEGQGVSGANVLTF
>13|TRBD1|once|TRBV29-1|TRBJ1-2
TGCAGCGTGGGCGGGACAGCCTGGGATGGCTACACCTTC
CSVGGTAWDGYTF
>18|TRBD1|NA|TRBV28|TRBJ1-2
TGTGCCAGCAGTCCTATTACTTTAGGACAGGGGGTTAACTATGGCCACACCTTC
CASSPITLGQGVNYGHTF
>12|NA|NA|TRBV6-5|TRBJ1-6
TGTGCCAGCAGTCAGGGAGGGTCACCCCTCCACTTT
CASSQGGSPLHF
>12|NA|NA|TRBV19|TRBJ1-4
TGTGCCAGTAGTCGGCAGGGGGAAAAACTGTTTTTT
CASSRQGEKLFF
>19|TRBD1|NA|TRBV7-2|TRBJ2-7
TGTGCCAGCAGCTTAGGACCCACGGGACAGGGGGCTATTTTCTACGAGCAGTACTTC
CASSLGPTGQGAIFYEQYF
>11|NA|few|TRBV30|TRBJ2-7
TGTGCCTGGAAGGACCGGGGGGAGCAGTACTTC
CAWKDRGEQYF
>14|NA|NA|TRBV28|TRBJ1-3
TGTGCCAGCAGTTGGACAGCTTCTGGAAACACCATATATTTT
CASSWTASGNTIYF
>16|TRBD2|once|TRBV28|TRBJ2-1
TGTGCCAGCAGTTTCGGACTAGCGGGGAACTACAATGAGCAGTTCTTC
CASSFGLAGNYNEQFF
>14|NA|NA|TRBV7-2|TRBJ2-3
TGTGCCAGCAGCTTCGGGGGCCGCCCAGATACGCAGTATTTT
CASSFGGRPDTQYF
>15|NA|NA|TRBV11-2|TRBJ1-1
TGTGCCAGCAGCTTGGGCAGGGTCGTGGCCACTGAAGCTTTCTTT
CASSLGRVVATEAFF
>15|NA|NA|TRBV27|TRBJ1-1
TGTGCCAGCAGTTTTGGAGGGGCACGAACCACTGAAGCTTTCTTT
CASSFGGARTTEAFF
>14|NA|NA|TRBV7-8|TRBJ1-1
TGTGCCAGCAGCTTAGCGGGGTTGAACACTGAAGCTTTCTTT
CASSLAGLNTEAFF
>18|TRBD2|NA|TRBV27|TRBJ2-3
TGTGCCAGCAGTTTATTCTCCTTAGCGGGGACTAGCACAGATACGCAGTATTTT
CASSLFSLAGTSTDTQYF
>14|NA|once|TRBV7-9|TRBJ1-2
TGTGCCAGCAGCTTAGACCAGACTTTCGATGGCTACACCTTC
CASSLDQTFDGYTF
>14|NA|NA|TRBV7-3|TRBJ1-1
TGTGCCAGCAGCTTAACCGGGGGTAACACTGAAGCTTTCTTT
CASSLTGGNTEAFF
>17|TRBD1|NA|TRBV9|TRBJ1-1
TGTGCCAGCAGCTCCCCCGGGACAGGGTCGATTGGGACTGAAGCTTTCTTT
CASSSPGTGSIGTEAFF
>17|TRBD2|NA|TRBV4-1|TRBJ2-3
TGCGCCAGCAGCCAAAACGGGAGGGCGATTGGCACAGATACGCAGTATTTT
CASSQNGRAIGTDTQYF
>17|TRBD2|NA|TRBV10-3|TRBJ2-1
TGTGCCATCAGTGTGCCGGAGCAGGCGGGGGAAAACAATGAGCAGTTCTTC
CAISVPEQAGENNEQFF
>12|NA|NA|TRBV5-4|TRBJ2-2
TGTGCCAGCCGGGGAGGCACCGGGGAGCTGTTTTTT
CASRGGTGELFF
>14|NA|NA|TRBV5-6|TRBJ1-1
TGTGCCAGCAGCACGACAGGCAGGAACACTGAAGCTTTCTTT
CASSTTGRNTEAFF
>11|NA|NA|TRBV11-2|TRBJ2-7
TGTGCCAGCAGCCTAACCTACGAGCAGTACTTC
CASSLTYEQYF
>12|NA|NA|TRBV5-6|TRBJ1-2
TGTGCCAGCAGCCCCGGAACCTATGGCTACACCTTC
CASSPGTYGYTF
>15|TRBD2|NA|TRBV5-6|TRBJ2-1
TGTGCCAGCAGCGTGAGCGGGGGAGGATACAATGAGCAGTTCTTC
CASSVSGGGYNEQFF
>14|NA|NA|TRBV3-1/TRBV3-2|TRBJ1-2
TGTGCCAGCAGCCAAGGGACAGCCAACTATGGCTACACCTTC
CASSQGTANYGYTF
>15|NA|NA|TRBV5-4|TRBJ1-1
TGTGCCAGCAGCTTGGTTGCGGGGCTGAAGAGTGAAGCTTTCTTT
CASSLVAGLKSEAFF
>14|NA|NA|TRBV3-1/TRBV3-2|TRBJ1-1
TGTGCCAGCAGCCAAGAAGAAGGGAACACTGAAGCTTTCTTT
CASSQEEGNTEAFF
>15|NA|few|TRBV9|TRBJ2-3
TGTGCCAGCAGCGTAGTGTCACCTAGCACAGATACGCAGTATTTT
CASSVVSPSTDTQYF
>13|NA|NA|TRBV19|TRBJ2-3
TGTGCCAGTAGTATCGACGGGACAGATACGCAGTATTTT
CASSIDGTDTQYF
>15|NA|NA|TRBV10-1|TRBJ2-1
TGCGCCAGCAGCAGTCAGGTCCTCCCCGACAATGAGCAGTTCTTC
CASSSQVLPDNEQFF
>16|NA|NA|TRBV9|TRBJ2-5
TGTGCCAGCAGCGTAGGTGGGGGGCTTCGGGAGGAGACCCAGTACTTC
CASSVGGGLREETQYF
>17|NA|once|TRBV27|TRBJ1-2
TGTGCCAGCAGTTTGACCGGGACAAACCTGGGGAACTATGGCTACACCTTC
CASSLTGTNLGNYGYTF
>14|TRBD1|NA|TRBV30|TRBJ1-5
TGTGCCTGGGGACAGGGTTCGAGCAATCAGCCCCAGCATTTT
CAWGQGSSNQPQHF
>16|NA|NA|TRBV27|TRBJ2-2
TGTGCCAGCAGTCCCTGGACAGGGAGGGACACCGGGGAGCTGTTTTTT
CASSPWTGRDTGELFF
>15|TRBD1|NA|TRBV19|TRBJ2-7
TGTGCCAGTAGTATACAAGGGACAGGGAATAACGAGCAGTACTTC
CASSIQGTGNNEQYF
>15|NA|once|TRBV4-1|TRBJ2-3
TGCGCCAGCAGCCAAGGAACGGGTAGCACAGATACGCAGTATTTT
CASSQGTGSTDTQYF